This TCR beta chain was obtained from a study of cytomegalovirus exposure and HLA in healthy donors. Study observations and caveats: The authors enumerated under 200 TCR beta chains as linked to cytomegalovirus.

Remarks on this clone: The target antigen is unknown.

Trimming took off 2 bases at V and 5 bases at J, with 16 bases between the two ends. CDR1 is SGHDT and CDR2 is YYEEEE in the germline V gene. This CDR3 has 15 residues. Amplification used 60 Vbeta primers and 13 Jbeta primers. Data came from immunoSEQ multiplex PCR; TCRdb stores just in-frame clones and leaves some out. The profile shows 150,000 to 160,000 clones, about three quarters of them singletons. The chain carries TRBV5-6 and TRBJ1-2; D is unclear. The sequence came from a woman aged 40 to 49 in good health and CMV-seronegative. Sequencing was performed on PBMCs. CDR3 loop: CASSFGVRKIYGYTF. CDR3 DNA sequence: TGTGCCAGCAGCTTCGGGGTCAGGAAAATTTATGGCTACACCTTC.